The 30 T cell receptor beta chains below come from one sample, sequenced in a study of shared clonotypes between healthy human individuals. Profiled with immunoSEQ multiplex PCR; TCRdb holds only in-frame clones, not every one. The table lists 2.3 million or so clones, just over 90% of them singletons, with about 0.37% in the top ten. The sample was naive CD4+ T cells from PBMCs. Subset specified: CD45RA+ positively selected. These TCRs come from a man between 18 and 29 years old in good health. Some clones in this sample may be carry-over from other donors' samples.

The CDR3 nucleotides read TGTGCCATCAGTGAGCGGGGACTGCTCGCAACCGGGGAGCTGTTTTTT. Its translation is CAISERGLLATGELFF. The chain uses TRBV10-3 and TRBJ2-2; maybe TRBD2 (6 bases). Germline assignment: CDR1 ENHRY and CDR2 SYGVKD. V lost 2 bases to trimming and J lost 5 bases, with 15 bases between them. The CDR3 consists of 16 residues.

The chain uses TRBV5-4 and TRBJ1-3; TRBD1 matches 9 bases. Germline CDR1 is SGHNT and CDR2 is YYREEE (reference sequence). The V and J ends lost 0 bases and 10 bases, in that order; junction bases with no gene match: 11. The CDR3 extends over 16 amino acids. CDR3 nucleotide sequence: TGTGCCAGCAGCTTGGGGCCGGGACAGGGAGCAAGGACCATATATTTT. This gives the protein CASSLGPGQGARTIYF.

J is TRBJ2-5 and V is TRBV29-1, with 8 bases fitting TRBD1. Per germline, CDR1 SQVTM and CDR2 ANQGSEA. This CDR3 is 14 amino acids long. J gave up 5 bases and V 6 bases, and 11 bases lay outside the gene matches. This CDR3 is CSVEGAGGHETQYF. The CDR3 nucleotides read TGCAGCGTGGAGGGGGCAGGGGGCCACGAGACCCAGTACTTC.

V and J are TRBV29-1 and TRBJ2-5; D is undetermined. V lost 1 base to trimming and J lost 5 bases, with 14 bases between them. The CDR3 totals 14 residues. Germline CDR1 and CDR2: SQVTM and ANQGSEA. CDR3 sequence (DNA): TGCAGCGTTGAAGTTGGCGGTCTTCGGGAGACCCAGTACTTC. This gives the protein CSVEVGGLRETQYF.

This chain uses TRBV5-1 with TRBJ2-2; tentative D call: TRBD2 (7 bases). Germline V gene lookup returns CDR1 SGHRS and CDR2 YFSETQ. This CDR3 contains 15 residues. The V end lost 4 bases, the J end lost 3 bases, and 13 bases lay between the germline ends. The CDR3 DNA reads as TGCGCCAGCAGCCCAAGGGGGAGGGACACCGGGGAGCTGTTTTTT. Translation gives CASSPRGRDTGELFF. Together with reference TRBV5-1 and TRBJ2-2, the CDR3 gives the full variable domain: KAGVTQTPRYLIKTRGQQVTLSCSPISGHRSVSWYQQTPGQGLQFLFEYFSETQRNKGNFPGRFSGRQFSNSRSEMNVSTLELGDSALYLCASSPRGRDTGELFFGEGSRLTVL.

The DNA of the CDR3 is TGTGCCAGCAGGGGTGGGGCCCGCTATGGCTACACCTTC. It encodes CASRGGARYGYTF. The gene calls are TRBV5-6 and TRBJ1-2, with a tentative D call TRBD1 (5 bases). CDR1 and CDR2 from the germline V gene are SGHDT and YYEEEE. This CDR3 contains 13 residues. V lost 5 bases, J lost 4 bases, and 12 bases lay in between.

The chain carries TRBV5-1 and TRBJ2-5; TRBD2 matches 13 bases. This CDR3 contains 19 residues. Germline CDR1 SGHRS, CDR2 YFSETQ. Trimming at V came to 0 bases and at J to 5 bases, leaving 13 bases not matched to a gene. CDR3 sequence (DNA): TGCGCCAGCAGCTTGGGGGGGACTAGCGGGACGGTTGAACGGGAGACCCAGTACTTC. Amino acid sequence: CASSLGGTSGTVERETQYF.

The genes are TRBV18 and TRBJ1-4; a possible D gene is TRBD1 (5 bases). V lost 5 bases and J lost 5, with 24 bases in between. Germline CDR1 KGHSH, CDR2 LQKENI. The CDR3 is made up of 18 amino acids. CDR3 nucleotides: TGTGCCAGCTCAGGGGCATGGGGCCGCCTAGCCGTGAATGAAAAACTGTTTTTT. Translated, it gives CASSGAWGRLAVNEKLFF.

About this clone: The sample carries other DNA sequences with the same CDR3. This chain connects TRBV5-1 to TRBJ2-1; 7 nucleotides match TRBD1. Unmatched junction bases numbered 1, after V lost 0 bases and J lost 1 base. In germline, CDR1 is SGHRS, CDR2 YFSETQ. This CDR3 is 15 amino acids long. CDR3 DNA: TGCGCCAGCAGCTTGGAACAGGGGTCCTACAATGAGCAGTTCTTC. It is translated as CASSLEQGSYNEQFF.

The CDR3 DNA is TGTGCCAGCTCGGGACAGGGGTCAATCGAGCAGTACTTC. Its translation is CASSGQGSIEQYF. V gene TRBV2 combines with J gene TRBJ2-7; TRBD1 agrees at 10 bases. The J segment lost 6 bases and the V segment lost 8 bases, leaving 7 bases of the junction unmatched. Per germline, CDR1 SNHLY and CDR2 FYNNEI. The CDR3 length is 13 residues.

The CDR3 loop reads CASSATEGLSQFF. The CDR3 DNA reads as TGTGCCAGCAGCGCTACGGAGGGCTTATCACAGTTCTTC. This chain joins TRBV7-8 and TRBJ2-1; D is possibly TRBD2 (6 bases). CDR1 is SGHVS, CDR2 FQNEAQ, per germline. V lost 5 bases to trimming and J lost 13 bases, with 18 bases between them. The CDR3 runs to 13 residues.

This chain joins TRBV28 and TRBJ2-5, with a weak D call TRBD1 (6 bases). The CDR3 loop spans 15 amino acids. Trimming cost V 5 bases and J 6 bases, with 19 bases left between them. In germline, CDR1 is MDHEN, CDR2 SYDVKM. CDR3 DNA: TGTGCCAGCAGTATACCAGGGGCTCGGTCCCAGACCCAGTACTTC. This codes for CASSIPGARSQTQYF. Full variable domain (rest looked up from reference TRBV28 and TRBJ2-5): DVKVTQSSRYLVKRTGEKVFLECVQDMDHENMFWYRQDPGLGLRLIYFSYDVKMKEKGDIPEGYSVSREKKERFSLILESASTNQTSMYLCASSIPGARSQTQYFGPGTRLLVL.

This chain joins TRBV7-2 and TRBJ2-7; perhaps TRBD1 as D (5 bases). V dropped 0 bases and J dropped 4 bases, with 7 bases sitting between them. The CDR3 length is 13 residues. CDR1 and CDR2 (germline): SGHTA, FQGNSA. Written as DNA, the CDR3 is TGTGCCAGCAGCTTAGCGCCAGGGTACGAGCAGTACTTC. Encoded protein: CASSLAPGYEQYF.

The table lists this clone with a count of one. This chain joins TRBV5-1 and TRBJ2-1; 11 nucleotides agree with TRBD2. CDR1 is SGHRS, CDR2 YFSETQ, per germline. Trimming cost V 3 bases and J 7 bases; bases outside gene matches: 9. This CDR3 comprises 16 residues. The CDR3 sequence: CASSWILAGGGNEQFF. CDR3 DNA: TGCGCCAGCAGCTGGATTCTAGCGGGAGGTGGAAATGAGCAGTTCTTC. The complete variable domain, with remaining parts taken from reference TRBV5-1 and TRBJ2-1, reads KAGVTQTPRYLIKTRGQQVTLSCSPISGHRSVSWYQQTPGQGLQFLFEYFSETQRNKGNFPGRFSGRQFSNSRSEMNVSTLELGDSALYLCASSWILAGGGNEQFFGPGTRLTVL.

The sample holds one count of this clone. CDR3 bases: TGTGCCAGCAGTTCCGTGGGGACAGGGAGGAATTCACCCCTCCACTTT. Translated: CASSSVGTGRNSPLHF. The V gene is TRBV28, the J gene TRBJ1-6; 9 bases fit TRBD1. CDR1 MDHEN and CDR2 SYDVKM come from the germline V gene. The CDR3 has 16 amino acids. The V segment lost 4 bases and the J segment 7 bases; nucleotides outside the gene matches: 8.

The chain has TRBV28 and TRBJ2-7, with D unclear. Trimming removed 2 bases at V and 0 bases at J, with 5 bases between. Germline V gene sequence: CDR1 MDHEN, CDR2 SYDVKM. The CDR3 has 13 amino acids. The CDR3 nucleotides read TGTGCCAGCAGTTTAAGCAACTCCTACGAGCAGTACTTC. Protein sequence: CASSLSNSYEQYF. Full variable domain (rest looked up from reference TRBV28 and TRBJ2-7): DVKVTQSSRYLVKRTGEKVFLECVQDMDHENMFWYRQDPGLGLRLIYFSYDVKMKEKGDIPEGYSVSREKKERFSLILESASTNQTSMYLCASSLSNSYEQYFGPGTRLTVT.

The CDR3 DNA reads as TGTGCCAGCAGCCGGTCCGGGACAAATCCCTACAATGAGCAGTTCTTC. Its protein product is CASSRSGTNPYNEQFF. The chain employs TRBV5-4 and TRBJ2-1; D possibly corresponds to TRBD1 (6 bases). The V end lost 4 bases, the J end lost 2 bases, and 16 bases lay between the germline ends. Germline V CDR1 and CDR2: SGHNT, YYREEE (reference sequence). The CDR3 length is 16 residues.

The rearrangement links TRBV11-2 to TRBJ2-1; 9 bases line up with TRBD2. CDR1 and CDR2 from the germline V gene are SGHAT and FQNNGV. The junction had 6 bases not matched to a gene; V was cut back by 7 bases and J by 2 bases. This CDR3 has 15 residues. The chain's CDR3 is CASTVEREAYNEQFF. CDR3 nucleotide sequence: TGTGCCAGCACCGTTGAGCGGGAGGCCTACAATGAGCAGTTCTTC.

This chain connects TRBV5-1 to TRBJ2-1; the match to TRBD2 covers 12 bases. Germline assignment: CDR1 SGHRS and CDR2 YFSETQ. V dropped 4 bases and J dropped 9; count of bases not matched to a gene: 11. The CDR3 is 16 residues long. CDR3 protein: CASSLETSGSSSEQFF. The CDR3 DNA sequence: TGCGCCAGCAGCCTTGAGACTAGCGGGAGCTCGAGTGAGCAGTTCTTC.

This clone was counted a single time. The V gene is TRBV11-3, the J gene TRBJ2-1; a weak D match, TRBD2 (6 bases). Germline V CDR1 and CDR2: SGHNT, YENEEA. The length of the CDR3 is 13 residues. Trimming shortened V by 4 bases and J by 8 bases, and 12 bases separated the two germline ends. CDR3 in amino acids: CASSSEGRYEQFF. The CDR3 nucleotides read TGTGCCAGCAGCTCGGAGGGCCGGTATGAGCAGTTCTTC. Together with reference TRBV11-3 and TRBJ2-1, the CDR3 gives the full variable domain: EAGVVQSPRYKIIEKKQPVAFWCNPISGHNTLYWYLQNLGQGPELLIRYENEEAVDDSQLPKDRFSAERLKGVDSTLKIQPAELGDSAVYLCASSSEGRYEQFFGPGTRLTVL.

The J gene is TRBJ1-4, the V gene TRBV28, with TRBD1 matching over 7 bases. Per the germline V gene, CDR1 is MDHEN and CDR2 is SYDVKM. This CDR3 spans 15 amino acids. J lost 7 bases, V lost 5 bases, and 10 bases had no gene match. CDR3 coding DNA: TGTGCCAGCAGTGCCTGGACAGGAGGGACTGAAAAACTGTTTTTT. This sequence encodes CASSAWTGGTEKLFF.

This chain uses TRBV5-4 with TRBJ1-4, with 7 bases matching TRBD1. Germline V gives CDR1 SGHNT, CDR2 YYREEE (reference sequence). The CDR3 contains 17 residues. J lost 7 bases, V lost 4 bases, and 16 bases had no gene match. The chain's CDR3 is CASSLKTQGGAGEKLFF. In nucleotides, the CDR3 is TGTGCCAGCAGCCTTAAAACCCAGGGGGGAGCGGGTGAAAAACTGTTTTTT.

The chain is built from TRBV19 and TRBJ1-4; a weak D match, TRBD1 (5 bases). The V and J ends lost 6 bases and 11 bases respectively, with 19 bases between them. The CDR3 consists of 14 residues. Germline CDR1 reads LNHDA; CDR2 reads SQIVND (reference sequence). The CDR3 spells CASSGAALMRKLFF. Written as DNA, the CDR3 is TGTGCCAGTAGCGGGGCAGCGCTAATGAGGAAACTGTTTTTT.

This clone was counted a single time. The chain links TRBV30 to TRBJ1-2; D is unresolved. Germline CDR1 GTSNPN, CDR2 SVGIG (reference sequence). This CDR3 comprises 12 residues. V was shortened by 1 base and J by 2 bases, with 5 bases between the two germline ends. The DNA for the CDR3 is TGTGCCTGGAGTGGGCAGAACTATGGCTACACCTTC. It encodes CAWSGQNYGYTF.

In this sample, this clone turned up once. The genes are TRBV5-1 and TRBJ2-7; TRBD2 matches 14 bases. Germline V gives CDR1 SGHRS, CDR2 YFSETQ. J was trimmed by 2 bases and V by 0 bases; bases with no gene match: 7. This CDR3 is 18 amino acids long. CDR3 sequence (DNA): TGCGCCAGCAGCTTGGGACTAGCGGGAGGGCCCGGTACCTACGAGCAGTACTTC. Amino acid sequence: CASSLGLAGGPGTYEQYF.

The V call is TRBV7-2, the J call TRBJ1-2, with TRBD1 matching 8 bases. Germline V gene data show CDR1 as SGHTA and CDR2 as FQGNSA. With V trimmed by 1 base and J by 0 bases, 10 bases remained unmatched. This CDR3 contains 18 residues. The CDR3 protein is CASSLVRQGFAPNYGYTF. The CDR3 coding sequence is TGTGCCAGCAGCTTAGTAAGACAGGGGTTCGCTCCTAACTATGGCTACACCTTC.

The V call is TRBV30, the J call TRBJ2-1; D is uncertain. CDR1 GTSNPN and CDR2 SVGIG come from the germline V gene (reference sequence). CDR3 size: 12 residues. The V end was cut by 4 bases, the J end by 5 bases, with 9 bases between. The CDR3 here is CAWTRTHNEQFF. In DNA, the CDR3 is TGTGCCTGGACCAGGACCCACAATGAGCAGTTCTTC.

The CDR3 region is CASSPLNEETQYF. The CDR3 DNA is TGTGCCAGCTCACCCTTGAATGAGGAGACCCAGTACTTC. V is TRBV18 and J is TRBJ2-5; no definite D call. Germline V gives CDR1 KGHSH, CDR2 LQKENI. This CDR3 has 13 amino acids. V shed 3 bases and J shed 5 bases, with 10 bases lying between them.

The CDR3 reads CASSPSGTSTYEQYF. The DNA of the CDR3 is TGCGCCAGCAGCCCCTCGGGGACGTCTACCTACGAGCAGTACTTC. V gene TRBV5-1 combines with J gene TRBJ2-7, with D possibly called TRBD1 or TRBD2 (5 bases each). The CDR3 covers 15 residues. The germline CDR1 and CDR2 sequences are SGHRS and YFSETQ. Trimming took 4 bases from V and 2 from J, leaving 16 bases between them.

The chain is built from TRBV7-2 and TRBJ2-2; 7 bases are shared with TRBD1. CDR1 is SGHTA and CDR2 is FQGNSA in the germline V gene. The CDR3 is 18 amino acids. Trimming removed 1 base from V and 1 base from J; junction bases left unmatched: 9. The DNA of the CDR3 is TGTGCCAGCAGCTTAGTCCCGGGACAGCCCCTGAACACCGGGGAGCTGTTTTTT. Translating it yields CASSLVPGQPLNTGELFF. The entire variable domain, with the rest obtained from reference TRBV7-2 and TRBJ2-2, is as follows: GAGVSQSPSNKVTEKGKDVELRCDPISGHTALYWYRQSLGQGLEFLIYFQGNSAPDKSGLPSDRFSAERTGGSVSTLTIQRTQQEDSAVYLCASSLVPGQPLNTGELFFGEGSRLTVL.